The entry below describes one T cell receptor beta chain. The antigen is unknown. Sorted CD4+ subsets: naive, central memory, regulatory, stem cell-like memory (CD45RO/CCR7/CD25/CD127/CD95/CD27 panel). In all sorted populations, purity surpassed 95%. These data belong to a study of beta chain features in type 1 diabetes. Study-wide results and limits: All four CD4+ subsets of Type 1 diabetes patients contained TCRB CDR3s that were moderately but significantly shorter.

The ends were cut back, 4 bases at V and 0 bases at J, with 7 bases in the middle. The germline V gene encodes CDR1 SGHNT and CDR2 YYREEE (reference sequence). CDR3 length: 14 residues. Isolated RNA was reverse transcribed in full, so expressed TCRB transcripts were sequenced. Regulatory, naive and central memory T cell samples averaged roughly 4 million reads. Profiled with immunoSEQ multiplex PCR; TCRdb holds only in-frame clones, not every one. Of over 200,000 clones in the sample, 11% are singletons; the top ten hold approximately 0.017%. The rearrangement joins TRBV5-4 to TRBJ2-2; D call uncertain. This sequence originates from a man between 25 and 39 years old with type 1 diabetes. Sequenced: naive CD4+ T cells from blood. DNA for the CDR3: TGTGCCAGCAGCAGAGGCGCGAACACCGGGGAGCTGTTTTTT. Translation gives CASSRGANTGELFF.